This TCR beta chain was recorded in a study of immune evolution from preneoplasia to lung adenocarcinoma. Study-wide background: HLA loss of heterozygosity: roughly 7.5% AIS, about 15% MIA, roughly 30% ADC, none AAH.

Germline V gene sequence: CDR1 MDHEN, CDR2 SYDVKM. With 6 bases removed from V and 0 bases from J, the gap between germline ends came to 12 bases. The CDR3 is made up of 15 amino acids. General study results and limits: Normal lung had highest clonality; later lesions appeared denser, more diverse. KRAS-mutant nodules had the highest T cell clonality. Top clone share appeared to fall from AAH through AIS, MIA, adenocarcinoma.

Measured with immunoSEQ multiplex PCR; TCRdb has only the in-frame clones, and not every one. Among roughly 3,700 clones listed, 65% to 90% were seen once. Turning to this clone: What it binds is unknown.

The V call is TRBV28, the J call TRBJ1-3; D is unclear. Sequenced sample: FFPE invasive lung adenocarcinoma tissue. The clonotype comes from a person between 50 and 60 years old with lung adenocarcinoma. The CDR3 nucleotides are TGTGCCAGCAGCCCTCCTTCGACCTCTGGAAACACCATATATTTT. Translation gives CASSPPSTSGNTIYF.